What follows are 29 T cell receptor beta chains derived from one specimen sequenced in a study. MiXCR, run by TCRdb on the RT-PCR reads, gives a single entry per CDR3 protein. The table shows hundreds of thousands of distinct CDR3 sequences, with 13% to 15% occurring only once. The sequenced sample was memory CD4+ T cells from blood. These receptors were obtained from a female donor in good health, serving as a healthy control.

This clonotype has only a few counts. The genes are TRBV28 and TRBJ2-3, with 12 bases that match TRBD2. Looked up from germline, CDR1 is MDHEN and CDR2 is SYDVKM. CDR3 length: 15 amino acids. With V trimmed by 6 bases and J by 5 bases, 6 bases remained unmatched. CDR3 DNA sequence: TGTGCCAGCAGCCTGGCTAGCGGGAGGGTAGATACGCAGTATTTT. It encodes CASSLASGRVDTQYF.

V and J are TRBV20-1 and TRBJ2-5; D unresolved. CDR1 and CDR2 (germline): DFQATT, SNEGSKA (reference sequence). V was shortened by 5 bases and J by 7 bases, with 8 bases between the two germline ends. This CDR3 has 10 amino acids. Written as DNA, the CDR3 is TGCAGTGCTTCCCCTGGGACCCAGTACTTC. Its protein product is CSASPGTQYF.

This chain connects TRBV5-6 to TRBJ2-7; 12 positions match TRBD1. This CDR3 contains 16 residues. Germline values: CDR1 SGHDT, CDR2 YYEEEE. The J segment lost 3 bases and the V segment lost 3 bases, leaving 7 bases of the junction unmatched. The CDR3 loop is CASSSRGTGGYYEQYF. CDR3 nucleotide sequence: TGTGCCAGCAGCTCGAGGGGGACAGGGGGCTACTACGAGCAGTACTTC.

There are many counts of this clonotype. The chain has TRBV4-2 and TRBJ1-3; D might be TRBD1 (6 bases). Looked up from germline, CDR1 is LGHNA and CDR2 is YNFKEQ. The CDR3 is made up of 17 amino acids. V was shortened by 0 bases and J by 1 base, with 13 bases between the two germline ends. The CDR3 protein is CASSQDGRGASGNTIYF. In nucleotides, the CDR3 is TGTGCCAGCAGCCAAGATGGTCGGGGGGCATCTGGAAACACCATATATTTT.

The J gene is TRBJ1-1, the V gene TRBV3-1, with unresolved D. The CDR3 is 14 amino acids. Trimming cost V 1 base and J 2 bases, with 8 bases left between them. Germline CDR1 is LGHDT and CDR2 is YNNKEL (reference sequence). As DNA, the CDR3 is TGTGCCAGCAGCCAAGGACTTTTTAACACTGAAGCTTTCTTT. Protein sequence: CASSQGLFNTEAFF.

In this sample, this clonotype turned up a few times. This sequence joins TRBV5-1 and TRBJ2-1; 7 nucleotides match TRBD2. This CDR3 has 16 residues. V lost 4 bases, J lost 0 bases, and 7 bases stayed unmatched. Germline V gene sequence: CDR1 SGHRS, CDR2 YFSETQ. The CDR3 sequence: CASSAQRDLSYNEQFF. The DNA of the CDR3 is TGCGCCAGCAGCGCCCAGCGGGATCTCTCCTACAATGAGCAGTTCTTC. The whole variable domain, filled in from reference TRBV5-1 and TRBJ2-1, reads KAGVTQTPRYLIKTRGQQVTLSCSPISGHRSVSWYQQTPGQGLQFLFEYFSETQRNKGNFPGRFSGRQFSNSRSEMNVSTLELGDSALYLCASSAQRDLSYNEQFFGPGTRLTVL.

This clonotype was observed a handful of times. The CDR3 coding sequence is TGCGCCAGCAGCCGGGGAACAGCCAACTCTGGAAACACCATATATTTT. Encoded protein: CASSRGTANSGNTIYF. This chain joins TRBV5-1 and TRBJ1-3, with unresolved D. The V end lost 4 bases, the J end lost 0 bases, and 14 bases lay between the germline ends. The CDR3 covers 16 residues. Germline V CDR1 and CDR2: SGHRS, YFSETQ.

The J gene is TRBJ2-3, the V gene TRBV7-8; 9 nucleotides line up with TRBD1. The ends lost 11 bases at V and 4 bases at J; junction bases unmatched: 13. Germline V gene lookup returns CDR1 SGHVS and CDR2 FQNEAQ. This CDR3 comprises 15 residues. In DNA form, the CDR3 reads TGTGCCGTGGTAATGGGGACAGGGTTTTCAGATACGCAGTATTTT. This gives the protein CAVVMGTGFSDTQYF.

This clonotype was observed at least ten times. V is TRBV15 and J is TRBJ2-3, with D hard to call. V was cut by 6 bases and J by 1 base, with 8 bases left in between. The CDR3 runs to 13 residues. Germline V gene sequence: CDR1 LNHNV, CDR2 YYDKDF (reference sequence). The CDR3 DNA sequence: TGTGCCACCAGAGTGGGTGGCACAGATACGCAGTATTTT. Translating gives CATRVGGTDTQYF.

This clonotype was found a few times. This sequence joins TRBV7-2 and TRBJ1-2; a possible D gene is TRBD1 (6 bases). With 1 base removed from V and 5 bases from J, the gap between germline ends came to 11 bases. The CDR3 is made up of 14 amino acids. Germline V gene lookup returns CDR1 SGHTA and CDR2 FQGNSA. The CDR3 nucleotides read TGTGCCAGCAGCTTAGACTGGGACACTTATGGCTACACCTTC. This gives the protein CASSLDWDTYGYTF.

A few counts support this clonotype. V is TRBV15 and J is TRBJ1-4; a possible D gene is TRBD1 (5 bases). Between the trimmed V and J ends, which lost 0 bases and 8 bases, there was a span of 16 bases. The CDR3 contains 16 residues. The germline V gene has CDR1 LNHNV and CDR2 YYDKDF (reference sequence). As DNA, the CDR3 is TGTGCCACCAGCAGAGATGACCGGCAGGGTAGAGAAAAACTGTTTTTT. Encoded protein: CATSRDDRQGREKLFF.

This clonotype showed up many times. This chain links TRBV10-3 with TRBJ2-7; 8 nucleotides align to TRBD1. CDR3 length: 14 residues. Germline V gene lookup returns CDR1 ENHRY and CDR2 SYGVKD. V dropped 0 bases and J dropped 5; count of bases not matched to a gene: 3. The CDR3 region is CAISESRDRNEQYF. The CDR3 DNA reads TGTGCCATCAGTGAGTCCCGGGACAGGAACGAGCAGTACTTC.

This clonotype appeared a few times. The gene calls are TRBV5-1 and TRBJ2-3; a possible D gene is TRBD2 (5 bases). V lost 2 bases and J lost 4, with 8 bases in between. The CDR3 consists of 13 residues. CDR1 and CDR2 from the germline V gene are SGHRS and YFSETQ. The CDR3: CASSLRESDTQYF. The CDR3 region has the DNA TGCGCCAGCAGCTTAAGGGAGTCAGATACGCAGTATTTT.

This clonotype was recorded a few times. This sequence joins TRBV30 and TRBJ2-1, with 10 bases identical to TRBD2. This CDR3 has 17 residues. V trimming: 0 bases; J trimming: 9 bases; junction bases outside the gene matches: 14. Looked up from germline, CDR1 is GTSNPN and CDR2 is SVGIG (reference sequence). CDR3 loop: CAWSVQVSLAGVGEQFF. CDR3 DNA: TGTGCCTGGAGTGTACAAGTCAGTCTAGCGGGAGTGGGTGAGCAGTTCTTC.

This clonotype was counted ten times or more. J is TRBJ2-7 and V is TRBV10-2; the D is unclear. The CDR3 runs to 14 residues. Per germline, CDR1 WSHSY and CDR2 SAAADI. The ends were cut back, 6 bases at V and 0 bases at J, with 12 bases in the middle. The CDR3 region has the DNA TGCGCCAGCAGACCAACTGTGCCCTCCTACGAGCAGTACTTC. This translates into CASRPTVPSYEQYF.

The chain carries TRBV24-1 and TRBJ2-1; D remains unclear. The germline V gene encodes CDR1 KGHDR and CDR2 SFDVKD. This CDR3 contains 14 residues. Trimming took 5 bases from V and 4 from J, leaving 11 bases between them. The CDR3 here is CATSGVGPYNEQFF. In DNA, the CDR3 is TGTGCCACCAGTGGGGTCGGACCTTACAATGAGCAGTTCTTC.

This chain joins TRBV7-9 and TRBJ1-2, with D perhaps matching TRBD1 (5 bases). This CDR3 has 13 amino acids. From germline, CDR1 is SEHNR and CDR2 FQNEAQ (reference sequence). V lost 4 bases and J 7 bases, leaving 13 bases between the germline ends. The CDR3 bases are TGTGCCAGCAGCTCAAGTGGGGGTCTTGGCTACACCTTC. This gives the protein CASSSSGGLGYTF.

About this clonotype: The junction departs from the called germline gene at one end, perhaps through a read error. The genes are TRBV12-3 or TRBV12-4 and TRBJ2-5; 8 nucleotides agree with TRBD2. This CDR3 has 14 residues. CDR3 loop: CASSLAGTTETQYF. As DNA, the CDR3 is TGTGCCAGCAGCTTAGCGGGGACCACGGAGACCCAGTACTTC.

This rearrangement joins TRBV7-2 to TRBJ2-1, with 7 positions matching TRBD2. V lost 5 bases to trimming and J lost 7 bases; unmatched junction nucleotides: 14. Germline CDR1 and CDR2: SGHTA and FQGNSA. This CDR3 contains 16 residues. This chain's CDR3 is CASSPTSAHPRNEQFF. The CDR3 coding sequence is TGTGCCAGCAGCCCAACTAGCGCCCACCCCCGGAATGAGCAGTTCTTC.

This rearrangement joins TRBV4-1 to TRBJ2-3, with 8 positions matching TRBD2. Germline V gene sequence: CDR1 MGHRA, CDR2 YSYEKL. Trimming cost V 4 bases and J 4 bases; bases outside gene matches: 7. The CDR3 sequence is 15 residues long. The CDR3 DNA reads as TGCGCCAGCAGCCCCGGGACTAGGGTCGCAGATACGCAGTATTTT. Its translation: CASSPGTRVADTQYF.

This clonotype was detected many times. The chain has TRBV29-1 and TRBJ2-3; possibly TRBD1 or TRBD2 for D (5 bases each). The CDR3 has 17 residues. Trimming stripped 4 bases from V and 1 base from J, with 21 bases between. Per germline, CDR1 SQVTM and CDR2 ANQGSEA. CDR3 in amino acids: CSVASPGTSGGTDTQYF. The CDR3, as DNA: TGCAGCGTTGCCTCCCCCGGGACCTCCGGAGGCACAGATACGCAGTATTTT.

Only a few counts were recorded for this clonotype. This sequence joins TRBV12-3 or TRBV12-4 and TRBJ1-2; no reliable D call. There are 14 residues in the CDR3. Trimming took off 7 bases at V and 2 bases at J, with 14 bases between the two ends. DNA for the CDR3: TGTGCCAGCACACTACGACGGACCAACTATGGCTACACCTTC. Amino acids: CASTLRRTNYGYTF.

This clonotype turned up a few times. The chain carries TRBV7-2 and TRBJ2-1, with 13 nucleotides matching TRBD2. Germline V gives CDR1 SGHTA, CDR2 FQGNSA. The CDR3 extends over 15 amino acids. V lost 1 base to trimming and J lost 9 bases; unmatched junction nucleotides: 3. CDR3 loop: CASSLGTSGSFEQFF. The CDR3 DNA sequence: TGTGCCAGCAGCTTAGGGACTAGCGGGAGTTTTGAGCAGTTCTTC.

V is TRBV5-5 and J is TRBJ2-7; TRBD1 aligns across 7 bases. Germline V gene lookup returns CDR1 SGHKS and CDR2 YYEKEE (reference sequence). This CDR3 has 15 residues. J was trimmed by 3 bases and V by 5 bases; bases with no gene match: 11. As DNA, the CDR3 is TGTGCCAGCAGAGATCGACCGGGACAGAACTACGAGCAGTACTTC. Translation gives CASRDRPGQNYEQYF.

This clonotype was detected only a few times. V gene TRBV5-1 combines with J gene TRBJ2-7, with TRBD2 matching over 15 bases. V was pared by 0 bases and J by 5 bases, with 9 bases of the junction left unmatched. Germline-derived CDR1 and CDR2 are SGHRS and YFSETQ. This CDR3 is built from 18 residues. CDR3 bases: TGCGCCAGCAGCTTGGGACCACTGGGACTAGCGGGAGGCAACGAGCAGTACTTC. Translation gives CASSLGPLGLAGGNEQYF.

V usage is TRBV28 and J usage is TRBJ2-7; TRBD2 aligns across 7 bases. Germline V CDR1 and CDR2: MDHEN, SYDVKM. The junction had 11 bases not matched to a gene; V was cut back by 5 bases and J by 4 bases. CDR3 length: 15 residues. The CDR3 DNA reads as TGTGCCAGCAGTCCGGGAGGACCTATAATGTACGAGCAGTACTTC. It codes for CASSPGGPIMYEQYF.

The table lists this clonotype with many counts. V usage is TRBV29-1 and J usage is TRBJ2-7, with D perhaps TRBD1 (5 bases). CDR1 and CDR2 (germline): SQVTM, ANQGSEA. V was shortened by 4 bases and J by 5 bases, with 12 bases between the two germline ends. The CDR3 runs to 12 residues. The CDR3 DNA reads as TGCAGCGTTGGATGGCAAGGGGACGAGCAGTACTTC. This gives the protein CSVGWQGDEQYF.

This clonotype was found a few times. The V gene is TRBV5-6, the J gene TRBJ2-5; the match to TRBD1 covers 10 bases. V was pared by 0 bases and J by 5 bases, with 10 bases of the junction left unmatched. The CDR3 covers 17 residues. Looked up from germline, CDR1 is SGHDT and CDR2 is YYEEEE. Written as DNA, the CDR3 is TGTGCCAGCAGCTTGGGAAGCGGACAGGGGGGGGTGGAGACCCAGTACTTC. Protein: CASSLGSGQGGVETQYF.

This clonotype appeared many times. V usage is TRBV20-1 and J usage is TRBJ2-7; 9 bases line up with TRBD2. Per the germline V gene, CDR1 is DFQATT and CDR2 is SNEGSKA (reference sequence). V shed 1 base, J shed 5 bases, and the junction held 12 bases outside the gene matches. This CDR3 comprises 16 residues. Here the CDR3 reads CSARGLRGGDTDEQYF. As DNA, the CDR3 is TGCAGTGCTAGAGGCCTGCGGGGGGGAGATACTGACGAGCAGTACTTC.